Listed below are T cell receptor beta chains from one sample, sequenced in a study of blood T cell repertoires in COVID-19. Here immunoSEQ multiplex PCR was the method, and the copy in TCRdb shows in-frame clones only, minus some. This sample has about 260,000 clones; over 80% occur once, and the top ten carry more than 1.3%. Sequencing input: peripheral blood. The receptors originated from a woman in her thirties or forties who had recovered from COVID-19. Each CDR3 is given with its conserved first and last residue. A D gene is named only where the DNA matches it firmly. Size is stated for part of the rows, as once, few or many counts, or as a class when the clone is expanded.

>once|16|TRBV9|TRBJ2-3|.
CASSVGRGDSTDTQYF
TGTGCCAGCAGCGTAGGTCGCGGGGACAGCACAGATACGCAGTATTTT
>.|13|TRBV5-1|TRBJ2-7|.
CASSLEAGTEQYF
TGCGCCAGCAGCTTGGAGGCAGGGACTGAGCAGTACTTC
>.|14|TRBV2|TRBJ2-7|.
CASSDQGGSYEQYF
TGTGCCAGCAGTGATCAGGGCGGATCCTACGAGCAGTACTTC
>.|15|TRBV5-4|TRBJ2-3|TRBD2
CASSTTSGRRNAQYF
TGTGCCAGCAGCACGACTAGCGGGCGGCGCAATGCGCAGTATTTT
>.|13|TRBV7-7|TRBJ1-5|TRBD1
CASSFDRDQPQHF
TGTGCTAGCAGCTTCGACAGGGACCAGCCCCAGCATTTT
>once|18|TRBV19|TRBJ2-7|TRBD1
CASSYRDRGFGWTYEQYF
TGTGCCAGTAGTTACCGGGACAGGGGTTTTGGGTGGACCTACGAGCAGTACTTC
>.|15|TRBV3-1/TRBV3-2|TRBJ2-7|TRBD1
CASSPGTGNIYEQYF
TGTGCCAGCAGCCCCGGGACAGGGAACATCTACGAGCAGTACTTC
>.|16|TRBV5-1|TRBJ2-7|TRBD2
CASSLTGTSGAYEQYF
TGCGCCAGCAGCTTGACCGGGACTAGCGGGGCCTACGAGCAGTACTTC
>.|13|TRBV5-1|TRBJ2-3|TRBD1
CASNDRGADTQYF
TGCGCCAGCAACGACAGGGGTGCAGATACGCAGTATTTT
>.|13|TRBV2|TRBJ1-2|TRBD1
CASSGTGFYGYTF
TGTGCCAGCAGCGGGACAGGGTTCTATGGCTACACCTTC
>.|15|TRBV5-4|TRBJ1-2|.
CASSFPGGLPYGYTF
TGTGCCAGCAGCTTCCCCGGGGGGCTTCCCTATGGCTACACCTTC
>few|12|TRBV30|TRBJ1-2|.
CAWSRTVYGYTF
TGTGCCTGGAGCCGGACTGTGTATGGCTACACCTTC
>.|11|TRBV20-1|TRBJ2-7|.
CSAGDNYEQYF
TGCAGTGCTGGGGACAACTACGAGCAGTACTTC
>.|15|TRBV6-5|TRBJ2-1|.
CASSYEAGFYNEQFF
TGTGCCAGCAGTTACGAGGCAGGGTTCTACAATGAGCAGTTCTTC
>.|16|TRBV9|TRBJ1-3|.
CASSVAAGGTGNTIYF
TGTGCCAGCAGCGTAGCCGCAGGCGGGACGGGAAACACCATATATTTT
>once|13|TRBV10-2|TRBJ2-1|TRBD1
CASRGQLYNEQFF
TGCGCCAGCCGGGGACAGCTCTACAATGAGCAGTTCTTC
>.|15|TRBV10-2|TRBJ1-1|.
CASSEQLQLNTEAFF
TGCGCCAGCAGTGAGCAATTACAGCTGAACACTGAAGCTTTCTTT
>once|16|TRBV11-2|TRBJ1-2|.
CASSLSGMTGSYGYTF
TGTGCCAGCAGCTTGTCCGGAATGACAGGCAGCTATGGCTACACCTTC
>.|18|TRBV3-1/TRBV3-2|TRBJ1-6|TRBD1
CASSSGGRFSSYNSPLHF
TGTGCCAGCAGCTCAGGGGGTCGATTTAGCTCCTATAATTCACCCCTCCACTTT
>.|15|TRBV18|TRBJ2-1|TRBD2
CASSSQRGGGGEQFF
TGTGCCAGCTCATCACAGCGGGGGGGAGGAGGGGAGCAGTTCTTC
>.|15|TRBV9|TRBJ2-7|TRBD2
CASSAGTSVDYEQYF
TGTGCCAGCAGCGCTGGGACTAGCGTAGACTACGAGCAGTACTTC
>.|12|TRBV6-2/TRBV6-3|TRBJ1-1|.
CASSRLSTEAFF
TGTGCCAGCAGTCGACTTTCCACGGAAGCTTTCTTT
>.|15|TRBV2|TRBJ2-4|TRBD2
CASSHPGLAGGPQYF
TGTGCCAGCAGCCACCCGGGACTAGCGGGGGGCCCTCAGTACTTC
>.|13|TRBV7-2|TRBJ2-1|TRBD2
CASSLLAGNEQFF
TGTGCCAGCAGTCTACTAGCGGGCAATGAGCAGTTCTTC
>.|15|TRBV2|TRBJ2-3|.
CASSDGDTITDTQYF
TGTGCCAGCAGTGACGGGGACACCATCACAGATACGCAGTATTTT
>few|16|TRBV19|TRBJ1-6|TRBD1
CASSSAPGGFNSPLHF
TGTGCCAGTAGTTCGGCACCAGGGGGTTTTAATTCACCCCTCCACTTT
>.|11|TRBV30|TRBJ2-3|.
CAWSRTDTQYF
TGTGCCTGGAGTCGGACAGATACGCAGTATTTT
>.|14|TRBV6-5|TRBJ1-2|TRBD1
CASRQGLGNYGYTF
TGTGCCAGCAGACAGGGGTTGGGGAACTATGGCTACACCTTC
>.|13|TRBV27|TRBJ1-5|TRBD1
CASSFQGAQPQHF
TGTGCCAGCAGTTTTCAGGGGGCTCAGCCCCAGCATTTT
>few|15|TRBV2|TRBJ2-2|.
CASKGWGQNTGELFF
TGTGCCAGCAAGGGATGGGGCCAGAACACCGGGGAGCTGTTTTTT
>.|11|TRBV10-3|TRBJ1-1|.
CAISDSGEAFF
TGTGCCATCAGTGATTCGGGAGAAGCTTTCTTT
>.|14|TRBV9|TRBJ2-3|.
CASSVSQSTDTQYF
TGTGCCAGCAGCGTGTCGCAGTCCACAGATACGCAGTATTTT
>once|14|TRBV9|TRBJ1-3|TRBD1
CASSADRRGNTIYF
TGTGCCAGCAGCGCGGACAGGAGGGGGAACACCATATATTTT
>once|15|TRBV18|TRBJ1-5|.
CASSPGRVSNQPQHF
TGTGCCAGCTCACCAGGGAGGGTTAGCAATCAGCCCCAGCATTTT
>.|14|TRBV6-4|TRBJ2-3|TRBD2
CASRASGVTDTQYF
TGTGCCAGCAGGGCTAGCGGGGTGACAGATACGCAGTATTTT
>.|17|TRBV12-5|TRBJ2-1|TRBD2
CASGWSAGGSSYNEQFF
TGTGCTAGTGGTTGGTCCGCGGGGGGGAGCTCCTACAATGAGCAGTTCTTC
>few|15|TRBV3-1/TRBV3-2|TRBJ1-1|.
CASSYRAVMNTEAFF
TGTGCCAGCAGTTACAGGGCAGTCATGAACACTGAAGCTTTCTTT
>.|14|TRBV7-9|TRBJ1-2|.
CASSLVGSSYGYTF
TGTGCCAGCAGCTTAGTAGGGAGCTCCTATGGCTACACCTTC